The rows below give T cell receptor beta chains drawn from one sample of a study of STAT3 mutations in large granular lymphocyte leukemia. Assay: immunoSEQ multiplex PCR; the TCRdb copy retains only in-frame clones and omits some. Among 35,000 to 40,000 clones listed, about 88% were seen once. Sequencing used PBMCs. Receptors originate from a human donor with T large granular lymphocyte leukemia. Some clones in this sample may be carry-over from other donors' samples. CDR3s include the opening cysteine and the closing phenylalanine or tryptophan. Fields, in order: J gene, V gene, clone size, CDR3 length, CDR3 protein. Where a row states a size, it is once, few, many or the class of an expanded clone; other rows omit it.

j_call: TRBJ1-5
v_call: TRBV19
clone_size: NA
cdr3_length: 14
cdr3_aa: CASARSGSNQPQHF

j_call: TRBJ2-2
v_call: TRBV7-2
clone_size: once
cdr3_length: 16
cdr3_aa: CATHRDAGSNTGELFF

j_call: TRBJ1-2
v_call: TRBV19
clone_size: NA
cdr3_length: 13
cdr3_aa: CASSVDRAYGYTF

j_call: TRBJ2-7
v_call: TRBV30
clone_size: NA
cdr3_length: 13
cdr3_aa: CACEDSSFHEQYF

j_call: TRBJ1-1
v_call: TRBV6-1
clone_size: few
cdr3_length: 14
cdr3_aa: CASSPTGGRTEAFF

j_call: TRBJ2-5
v_call: TRBV9
clone_size: once
cdr3_length: 13
cdr3_aa: CASSVASQETQYF

j_call: TRBJ2-3
v_call: TRBV9
clone_size: once
cdr3_length: 16
cdr3_aa: CASSVPSGASTDTQYF

j_call: TRBJ2-7
v_call: TRBV14
clone_size: NA
cdr3_length: 13
cdr3_aa: CASSLSPVREQYF

j_call: TRBJ2-4
v_call: TRBV19
clone_size: NA
cdr3_length: 18
cdr3_aa: CASAGTSVFSLAKNIQYF

j_call: TRBJ1-5
v_call: TRBV2
clone_size: NA
cdr3_length: 16
cdr3_aa: CASSEGGQNSNQPQHF

j_call: TRBJ2-1
v_call: TRBV4-3
clone_size: NA
cdr3_length: 17
cdr3_aa: CASSQDPQRGPYNEQFF

j_call: TRBJ2-1
v_call: TRBV5-4
clone_size: once
cdr3_length: 13
cdr3_aa: CASHVAGPGEQFF

j_call: TRBJ1-1
v_call: TRBV18
clone_size: NA
cdr3_length: 15
cdr3_aa: CASSPFGQTHTEAFF

j_call: TRBJ2-5
v_call: TRBV18
clone_size: NA
cdr3_length: 13
cdr3_aa: CASSPHPQETQYF

j_call: TRBJ1-1
v_call: TRBV5-6
clone_size: NA
cdr3_length: 16
cdr3_aa: CASSAGMGGRGRGAFF

j_call: TRBJ2-5
v_call: TRBV10-3
clone_size: NA
cdr3_length: 14
cdr3_aa: CAISGLAAQETQYF

j_call: TRBJ2-7
v_call: TRBV18
clone_size: NA
cdr3_length: 13
cdr3_aa: CASSRGQNYEQYF

j_call: TRBJ1-2
v_call: TRBV29-1
clone_size: NA
cdr3_length: 13
cdr3_aa: CSVENRNGYGYTF

j_call: TRBJ2-1
v_call: TRBV5-6
clone_size: NA
cdr3_length: 15
cdr3_aa: CASASGGGIYNEQFF

j_call: TRBJ2-5
v_call: TRBV5-1
clone_size: NA
cdr3_length: 15
cdr3_aa: CASSGGQGVRETQYF

j_call: TRBJ2-5
v_call: TRBV6-1
clone_size: NA
cdr3_length: 13
cdr3_aa: CASSVGVRETQYF

j_call: TRBJ1-1
v_call: TRBV18
clone_size: NA
cdr3_length: 15
cdr3_aa: CASSLTGQGNTEAFF

j_call: TRBJ1-2
v_call: TRBV19
clone_size: NA
cdr3_length: 13
cdr3_aa: CASTAGAGRGYTF

j_call: TRBJ1-2
v_call: TRBV29-1
clone_size: NA
cdr3_length: 14
cdr3_aa: CSVESSGRRGGYTF

j_call: TRBJ1-1
v_call: TRBV28
clone_size: NA
cdr3_length: 12
cdr3_aa: CASGPRLTEAFF

j_call: TRBJ1-1
v_call: TRBV28
clone_size: NA
cdr3_length: 14
cdr3_aa: CASSLVRKVMGAFF

j_call: TRBJ1-6
v_call: TRBV30
clone_size: NA
cdr3_length: 12
cdr3_aa: CAWREGLGALHF

j_call: TRBJ1-5
v_call: TRBV5-4
clone_size: NA
cdr3_length: 14
cdr3_aa: CASSQDELNQPQHF

j_call: TRBJ1-2
v_call: TRBV6-1
clone_size: NA
cdr3_length: 15
cdr3_aa: CASSVHTGLQGGYTF

j_call: TRBJ2-2
v_call: TRBV12-2
clone_size: once
cdr3_length: 20
cdr3_aa: CASRSGLSGTSGVDTGELFF

j_call: TRBJ2-1
v_call: TRBV30
clone_size: NA
cdr3_length: 17
cdr3_aa: CAWNPVEAGDSYNEQFF

j_call: TRBJ2-1
v_call: TRBV27
clone_size: NA
cdr3_length: 15
cdr3_aa: CASSLLGQGFRGQFF